Sequencing of this TCR beta chain was carried out in a study of blood T cell repertoires in COVID-19. About the research overall: The United States, Italy and Spain provided the acute and convalescent COVID-19 samples. T cells, B-cell-depleted T cells, or PBMCs provided the cDNA or gDNA that served as material.

Per the study methods: From reference gene primer amplification, estimates of nucleated cell counts were derived. Clones were sequenced by immunoSEQ multiplex PCR, and TCRdb holds only the in-frame ones, with some missing. V, J and clone size derive from that table, while D and trimming were established from the DNA sequence. The data hold about 310,000 clones, with approximately 87% observed a single time. The origin of this receptor is a woman aged 45-59 years who had recovered from COVID-19. Sequencing input: peripheral blood.

The CDR3 protein is CASSWGRLAETQYF. The CDR3 DNA follows: TGTGCCAGCAGCTGGGGGAGACTAGCGGAGACCCAGTACTTC. The J gene is TRBJ2-5, the V gene TRBV7-2; the match to TRBD2 covers 8 bases. CDR3 size: 14 residues. CDR1 is SGHTA and CDR2 is FQGNSA in the germline V gene. J gave up 5 bases and V 4 bases, and 6 bases lay outside the gene matches.